This entry describes one T cell receptor (beta chain). This sample stems from a study of blood T cell repertoires in COVID-19. Overall study: Researchers got acute and convalescent COVID-19 samples from the United States, Italy and Spain. PBMCs, B-cell-depleted T cells, or T cells provided the cDNA or gDNA that made up the material.

Sequencing used immunoSEQ multiplex PCR; TCRdb keeps in-frame clones, though not all of them. The data show 90,000 to 100,000 clones, around 80% seen once. With 4 bases clipped from V and 2 bases from J, the junction kept 5 bases outside the gene matches. CDR1 MNHEY and CDR2 SMNVEV come from the germline V gene (reference sequence). CDR3 size: 17 residues. The receptor was derived from a man aged 55 to 69 with acute or convalescent COVID-19. Sequencing used peripheral blood. The genes are TRBV27 and TRBJ2-6, with 10 positions matching TRBD1. The CDR3 DNA is TGTGCCAGCAGTTATAGACAGGGGGCAACTGGGGCCAACGTCCTGACTTTC. This translates into CASSYRQGATGANVLTF.